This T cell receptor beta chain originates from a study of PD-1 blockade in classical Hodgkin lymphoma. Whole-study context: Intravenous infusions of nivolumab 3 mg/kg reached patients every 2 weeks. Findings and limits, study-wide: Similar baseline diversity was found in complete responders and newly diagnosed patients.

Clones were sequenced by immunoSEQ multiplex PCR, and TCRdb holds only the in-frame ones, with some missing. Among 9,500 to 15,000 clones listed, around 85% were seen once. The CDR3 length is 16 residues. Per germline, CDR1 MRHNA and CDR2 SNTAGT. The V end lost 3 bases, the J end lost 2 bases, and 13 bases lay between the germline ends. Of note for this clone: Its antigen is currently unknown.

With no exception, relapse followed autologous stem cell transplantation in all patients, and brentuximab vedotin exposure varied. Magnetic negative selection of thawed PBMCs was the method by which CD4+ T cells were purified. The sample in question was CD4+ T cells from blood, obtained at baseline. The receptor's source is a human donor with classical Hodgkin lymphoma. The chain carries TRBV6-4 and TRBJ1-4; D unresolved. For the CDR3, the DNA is TGTGCCAGCAGTGAGATTGGGATTGGCACTAATGAAAAACTGTTTTTT. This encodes CASSEIGIGTNEKLFF.